The 17 T cell receptor beta chains listed next were all sequenced from one sample in a study of molecular identifiers for immune sequencing clone quantification. TCRdb recomputed calls from the PCR reads with MiXCR, one row per CDR3 protein. Seen here are tens of thousands of distinct CDR3 sequences, about a sixth observed once, and the top ten hold 1.5%. The sequenced sample consisted of naive CD8+ T cells from blood, with Jurkat cell RNA spiked in. The subset: FACS-sorted CD8+CD4-CCR7+CD45RA+ naive T cells. The receptors come from a human donor in good health. Some libraries in this study had Jurkat cell RNA spiked in.

This clonotype was detected only a few times. The rearrangement joins TRBV4-1 to TRBJ1-1; D possibly corresponds to TRBD1 (5 bases). CDR3 length equals 13 residues. V lost 5 bases, J lost 3 bases, and 10 bases lay in between. CDR1 is MGHRA and CDR2 is YSYEKL in the germline V gene. CDR3 nucleotide sequence: TGCGCCAGCAGCGGGGGTTCGTACACTGAAGCTTTCTTT. Amino acid sequence: CASSGGSYTEAFF.

This clonotype was counted a few times. The J gene is TRBJ2-1, the V gene TRBV20-1; 12 bases map to TRBD2. CDR1 and CDR2 from the germline V gene are DFQATT and SNEGSKA (reference sequence). The CDR3 loop spans 14 amino acids. V shed 5 bases and J 3 bases; nucleotides not matched to a gene: 2. CDR3 nucleotide sequence: TGCAGTGCTCAGACTAGCGGGAGCTACAATGAGCAGTTCTTC. Translated, it gives CSAQTSGSYNEQFF.

Remarks on this clonotype: As the CDR3 is not closed by the conserved phenylalanine or tryptophan, this likely results from a read error. The chain has TRBV7-6 and TRBJ2-3; TRBD2 aligns across 10 bases. V was pared by 5 bases and J by 1 base, with 21 bases of the junction left unmatched. From germline, CDR1 is SGHVS and CDR2 FNYEAQ. The CDR3 is made up of 21 amino acids. The CDR3 DNA sequence: TGTGCCAGCAGCGCCCGCACCTTTACTAGCGGGACCCCCCTGCGCACAGATACGCAGTATCCT. Translation gives CASSARTFTSGTPLRTDTQYP.

About this clonotype: This likely comes from a read error, as the CDR3 has no conserved phenylalanine or tryptophan at its end. The chain couples TRBV3-1 to TRBJ2-7; D not certain. Per the germline V gene, CDR1 is LGHDT and CDR2 is YNNKEL (reference sequence). The CDR3 loop spans 13 amino acids. With 0 bases removed from V and 3 bases from J, the gap between germline ends came to 6 bases. The CDR3 loop is CASSQDGGYEQYL. The CDR3 nucleotides read TGTGCCAGCAGCCAAGACGGCGGCTACGAGCAGTACCTC.

This clonotype appeared many times. The gene calls are TRBV7-8 and TRBJ2-7; tentative D call: TRBD2 (5 bases). Trimming cost V 3 bases and J 4 bases, with 10 bases left between them. This CDR3 is built from 13 residues. Germline CDR1 is SGHVS and CDR2 is FQNEAQ. The CDR3 DNA reads as TGTGCCAGCAGCTTCGCGCCGGGATACGAGCAGTACTTC. Translated: CASSFAPGYEQYF.

Remarks on this clonotype: Since a much larger clone is just one base distant, this may be a read error. This chain joins TRBV6-5 and TRBJ2-1; D possibly corresponds to TRBD1 (5 bases). Germline CDR1 reads MNHEY; CDR2 reads SVGAGI. This CDR3 is 13 amino acids long. CDR3 sequence reads: CASSYRNYNGQFF. In nucleotides, the CDR3 is TGTGCCAGCAGCTACAGGAACTACAATGGGCAGTTCTTC.

This clonotype was observed a few times. The gene calls are TRBV6-2 or TRBV6-3 and TRBJ2-7; D is uncertain. The CDR3 sequence is 11 residues long. Trimming took 4 bases from V and 4 from J, leaving 5 bases between them. Germline CDR1 MNHEY, CDR2 SVGEGT. The CDR3 spells CASSWAYEQYF. The CDR3 DNA sequence: TGTGCCAGCAGTTGGGCTTACGAGCAGTACTTC.

This clonotype was detected ten times or more. This sequence joins TRBV12-3 or TRBV12-4 and TRBJ2-1, with 9 positions matching TRBD1. CDR3 size: 15 residues. The ends lost 7 bases at V and 7 bases at J; junction bases unmatched: 11. In DNA form, the CDR3 reads TGTGCCAGCACCTCCACAGGGGGCGCTTGGAATGAGCAGTTCTTC. It translates to CASTSTGGAWNEQFF.

This clonotype was counted many times. The V call is TRBV7-9, the J call TRBJ2-3, with 9 bases matching TRBD2. Germline CDR1 reads SEHNR; CDR2 reads FQNEAQ (reference sequence). J lost 1 base, V lost 4 bases, and 12 bases had no gene match. This CDR3 has 18 amino acids. The CDR3 region is CASSSYAGGPSGTDTQYF. The CDR3 nucleotides are TGTGCCAGCAGCTCCTATGCGGGAGGGCCTTCAGGCACAGATACGCAGTATTTT.

There are many counts of this clonotype. This chain joins TRBV6-2 or TRBV6-3 and TRBJ2-7; D not certain. Between the trimmed V and J ends, which lost 5 bases and 3 bases, there was a span of 8 bases. From germline, CDR1 is MNHEY and CDR2 SVGEGT. This CDR3 is built from 12 residues. Written as DNA, the CDR3 is TGTGCCAGCAGTCCGCTTCACTACGAGCAGTACTTC. It specifies CASSPLHYEQYF.

Worth noting for this clonotype: The junction shows a germline mismatch at one end, possibly a read error. This rearrangement joins TRBV13 to TRBJ1-3; 8 positions agree with TRBD1. Germline values: CDR1 PRHDT, CDR2 FYEKMQ (reference sequence). This CDR3 has 16 residues. The CDR3: CASSNPRGPGGNTTYF. The CDR3 nucleotides read TGTGCCAGCAGCAACCCCAGGGGGCCGGGAGGAAACACCACATACTTT.

This clonotype was observed at least ten times. The junction does not match germline at one end; this may be a read error. This chain connects TRBV7-7 to TRBJ2-1, with TRBD1 matching 7 bases. This CDR3 contains 15 residues. Germline-derived CDR1 and CDR2 are SSHAT and FNYEAQ (reference sequence). CDR3 region: CASSQDRSSYNEQFF. In DNA, the CDR3 is TGTGCTAGCAGCCAGGACAGGTCCTCCTACAATGAGCAGTTCTTC.

This clonotype came up many times. The chain has TRBV6-2 or TRBV6-3 and TRBJ2-3, with D perhaps given as TRBD1 or TRBD2 (5 bases each). This CDR3 has 16 amino acids. Germline V gene lookup returns CDR1 MNHEY and CDR2 SVGEGT. Trimming cost V 2 bases and J 0 bases, with 12 bases left between them. CDR3 loop: CASSYGAGSSTDTQYF. In DNA form, the CDR3 reads TGTGCCAGCAGTTACGGGGCAGGGAGCAGCACAGATACGCAGTATTTT.

The sample holds many counts of this clonotype. The chain has TRBV4-2 and TRBJ2-1; a weak D match, TRBD2 (5 bases). V lost 3 bases, J lost 2 bases, and 8 bases lay in between. The CDR3 has 14 residues. Germline CDR1 and CDR2: LGHNA and YNFKEQ. CDR3 coding DNA: TGTGCCAGCAGCCAGAGGGTAGCCTACAATGAGCAGTTCTTC. Protein product: CASSQRVAYNEQFF.

This clonotype occurred many times. This chain links TRBV5-5 with TRBJ2-3; TRBD1 agrees at 7 bases. Germline CDR1 and CDR2: SGHKS and YYEKEE (reference sequence). V lost 5 bases to trimming and J lost 5 bases; unmatched junction nucleotides: 2. The CDR3 length is 12 residues. The CDR3 region has the DNA TGTGCCAGCAGTACAGGGGTAGATACGCAGTATTTT. Amino acids: CASSTGVDTQYF.

This clonotype was counted ten times or more. The V gene is TRBV20-1, the J gene TRBJ2-1; D may match TRBD1 or TRBD2 (5 bases each). The germline V gene has CDR1 DFQATT and CDR2 SNEGSKA (reference sequence). This CDR3 comprises 14 residues. V was shortened by 1 base and J by 7 bases, with 14 bases between the two germline ends. The CDR3 region is CSARGDGNGNEQFF. The CDR3 DNA follows: TGCAGTGCTAGAGGGGACGGGAATGGGAATGAGCAGTTCTTC.

Comments on this clonotype: Relative to the germline gene, one junction end is altered; a read error may explain this. CDR3 sequence: CAGSIDPGDRVESPLHF. Here the CDR3 DNA reads TGTGCCGGTAGTATAGACCCTGGCGACAGGGTAGAGTCACCCCTCCACTTT. The chain joins TRBV19 to TRBJ1-6; 7 nucleotides line up with TRBD1. This CDR3 comprises 17 residues. Germline V gene lookup returns CDR1 LNHDA and CDR2 SQIVND (reference sequence).